The text below deals with one T cell receptor beta chain. At one end the junction does not follow the germline gene, possibly because of a read error. This specimen belongs to a study of molecular identifiers for immune sequencing clone quantification. The CDR3 consists of 14 residues. Germline CDR1 reads LNHDA; CDR2 reads SQIVND (reference sequence). From the PCR reads, TCRdb called clonotypes with MiXCR, one entry per CDR3 protein. The sample records 400,000 to 600,000 distinct CDR3 sequences, less than 30% being singletons. Source material: naive CD8+ T cells from blood, with Jurkat cell RNA spiked in. Regarding subset: FACS-sorted CD8+CD4-CCR7+CD45RA+ naive T cells. The TCR was taken from a human donor in good health. Some libraries in this study had Jurkat cell RNA spiked in. The chain is built from TRBV19 and TRBJ2-2, with a tentative D call TRBD2 (5 bases). CDR3 in amino acids: CASRRTANTGELCF. For the CDR3, the DNA is TGTGCCAGTAGGAGGACGGCGAACACCGGGGAGCTGTGTTTT.